The T cell receptor beta chain under discussion was sequenced for a study of cytomegalovirus exposure and HLA in healthy donors. Study as a whole: According to later analysis, the same platform produced the approximately 120 validation and over 600 first-cohort repertoires. Study-level findings and limits: A few CMV-associated chains were confirmed in vitro to be specific for CMV antigens. A classifier reportedly called cytomegalovirus status with high sensitivity and specificity. A subsequent analysis found that TCR clusters from the first cohort also tended to co-occur in the approximately 120 validation repertoires, with under 95% of cluster scores above 0.

Regarding this clone: The antigen remains unidentified.

The length of the CDR3 is 11 residues. Germline V gene data show CDR1 as ENHRY and CDR2 as SYGVKD. V shed 8 bases and J shed 4 bases, with 9 bases lying between them. Profiled with immunoSEQ multiplex PCR; TCRdb holds only in-frame clones, not every one. The sample yields roughly 70,000 clones, approximately 96% seen once. The sample consisted of PBMCs. This receptor was identified in a woman aged 18-29 years in good health and CMV-seropositive. J is TRBJ2-7 and V is TRBV10-3, with a tentative D call TRBD2 (5 bases). The CDR3 region has the DNA TGTGCCATCGGACTTGGGTACGAGCAGTACTTC. Amino acids: CAIGLGYEQYF.